Listed here are 19 T cell receptor beta chains from one sample, sequenced in a study of T-cell reconstitution after alpha-beta-depleted transplantation in children. The authors prepared the TCRbeta library with unique molecular identifiers. TCRdb fed the PCR reads into MiXCR, producing one record per CDR3 protein. The sample shows 440,000 or so distinct CDR3 sequences, roughly a tenth of them seen only once. This specimen was PBMCs from the stem cell graft donor, taken from the stem cell graft. All receptors derive from a human donor who donated a stem cell graft to a child with acute myeloid leukemia.

This clonotype was counted ten times or more. The rearrangement joins TRBV7-6 to TRBJ2-2, with unresolved D. CDR3 length equals 14 residues. Per the germline V gene, CDR1 is SGHVS and CDR2 is FNYEAQ. V shed 3 bases and J shed 2 bases, with 7 bases lying between them. As DNA, the CDR3 is TGTGCCAGCAGCTTTAGCACAAACACCGGGGAGCTGTTTTTT. Protein sequence: CASSFSTNTGELFF. The full variable domain, with the rest looked up from reference TRBV7-6 and TRBJ2-2, is GAGVSQSPRYKVTKRGQDVALRCDPISGHVSLYWYRQALGQGPEFLTYFNYEAQQDKSGLPNDRFSAERPEGSISTLTIQRTEQRDSAMYRCASSFSTNTGELFFGEGSRLTVL.

In its sample, this clonotype was seen many times. J is TRBJ2-1 and V is TRBV5-6; D is unresolved. CDR3 size: 11 residues. Trimming cost V 4 bases and J 4 bases, with 3 bases left between them. Looked up from germline, CDR1 is SGHDT and CDR2 is YYEEEE. This CDR3 reads CASSEYNEQFF. Here the CDR3 DNA reads TGTGCCAGCAGCGAGTACAATGAGCAGTTCTTC.

V and J are TRBV29-1 and TRBJ2-5, with D perhaps matching TRBD1 or TRBD2 (5 bases each). Trimming took 6 bases from V and 5 from J, leaving 16 bases between them. The CDR3 covers 13 residues. Germline CDR1 reads SQVTM; CDR2 reads ANQGSEA. The CDR3 DNA follows: TGCAGCGTCGAGACACTGTGGGGGGAGACCCAGTACTTC. This translates into CSVETLWGETQYF.

This clonotype was counted only a few times. The V and J genes are TRBV5-1 and TRBJ2-1; TRBD2 aligns across 12 bases. Germline V lookup: CDR1 SGHRS, CDR2 YFSETQ. This CDR3 is 17 amino acids long. The V segment lost 3 bases and the J segment 2 bases; nucleotides outside the gene matches: 6. The CDR3 DNA reads TGCGCCAGCAGCTCGGGACTAGCGGGCTTGCCCTACAATGAGCAGTTCTTC. Translated: CASSSGLAGLPYNEQFF.

This clonotype was observed a handful of times. The V gene is TRBV20-1, the J gene TRBJ1-1, with D unresolved. CDR1 is DFQATT and CDR2 is SNEGSKA in the germline V gene (reference sequence). This CDR3 comprises 13 residues. V lost 1 base and J 5 bases, leaving 11 bases between the germline ends. CDR3 protein: CSARVRRLTEAFF. DNA for the CDR3: TGCAGTGCTAGAGTCCGAAGGTTAACTGAAGCTTTCTTT.

Only a few counts were recorded for this clonotype. The V gene is TRBV5-1, the J gene TRBJ1-2; possibly TRBD1 for D (5 bases). The length of the CDR3 is 16 residues. V was trimmed by 0 bases and J by 7 bases, leaving 19 bases between them. Germline V gene lookup returns CDR1 SGHRS and CDR2 YFSETQ. The CDR3 protein is CASSLASGLTTGGYTF. CDR3 nucleotides: TGCGCCAGCAGCTTGGCCTCGGGACTTACTACGGGTGGCTACACCTTC.

This chain connects TRBV5-1 to TRBJ2-5, with D perhaps matching TRBD2 (6 bases). V lost 4 bases to trimming and J lost 2 bases, with 12 bases between them. CDR1 and CDR2 from the germline V gene are SGHRS and YFSETQ. CDR3 length: 14 amino acids. This CDR3 is CASSRDLQQETQYF. The CDR3 nucleotides read TGCGCCAGCAGCCGGGACTTGCAACAAGAGACCCAGTACTTC. The whole variable domain, remainder taken from reference TRBV5-1 and TRBJ2-5, is KAGVTQTPRYLIKTRGQQVTLSCSPISGHRSVSWYQQTPGQGLQFLFEYFSETQRNKGNFPGRFSGRQFSNSRSEMNVSTLELGDSALYLCASSRDLQQETQYFGPGTRLLVL.

This clonotype was recorded a few times. The chain links TRBV9 to TRBJ2-7; no firm D call. The germline V and J ends were trimmed by 3 bases and 6 bases, with 16 bases remaining between them. From germline, CDR1 is SGDLS and CDR2 YYNGEE. This CDR3 is 14 amino acids long. CDR3 sequence (DNA): TGTGCCAGCAGCGCATCTAGTAGAACCCTCGAGCAGTACTTC. It specifies CASSASSRTLEQYF.

The chain recombines TRBV20-1 with TRBJ2-3; D gene uncertain. Germline CDR1 is DFQATT and CDR2 is SNEGSKA (reference sequence). Trimming shortened V by 2 bases and J by 0 bases, and 9 bases separated the two germline ends. This CDR3 has 14 amino acids. This chain's CDR3 is CSARQIMSTDTQYF. DNA for the CDR3: TGCAGTGCTAGACAAATTATGAGCACAGATACGCAGTATTTT.

This sequence joins TRBV20-1 and TRBJ2-3; 11 positions match TRBD2. Germline values: CDR1 DFQATT, CDR2 SNEGSKA (reference sequence). The CDR3 loop spans 15 amino acids. J gave up 0 bases and V 5 bases, and 4 bases lay outside the gene matches. CDR3 coding DNA: TGCAGTGCTCCGAGGACTAGCGGGAGCACAGATACGCAGTATTTT. Translating gives CSAPRTSGSTDTQYF.

This clonotype was counted many times. The chain has TRBV20-1 and TRBJ1-1; weak D call: TRBD1 (6 bases). CDR3 length: 12 amino acids. Trimming shortened V by 1 base and J by 8 bases, and 11 bases separated the two germline ends. Germline CDR1 and CDR2: DFQATT and SNEGSKA (reference sequence). The CDR3 region is CSARGQALEAFF. The CDR3 nucleotides are TGCAGTGCTAGAGGACAGGCTCTGGAAGCTTTCTTT.

This clonotype was detected a few times. V is TRBV20-1 and J is TRBJ2-1; D unresolved. This CDR3 spans 12 amino acids. V was pared by 0 bases and J by 10 bases, with 10 bases between. CDR1 and CDR2 from the germline V gene are DFQATT and SNEGSKA (reference sequence). CDR3 bases: TGCAGTGCTAGAGATGGAACGTTGGAGCAGTTCTTC. This encodes CSARDGTLEQFF.

This clonotype was observed a few times. The CDR3 region is CSATSGSEGGTDTQYF. CDR3 bases: TGCAGTGCTACCAGCGGGAGTGAAGGGGGCACAGATACGCAGTATTTT. The chain has TRBV20-1 and TRBJ2-3, with 8 bases lining up with TRBD2. CDR1 and CDR2 from the germline V gene are DFQATT and SNEGSKA (reference sequence). V trimming: 4 bases; J trimming: 1 base; junction bases outside the gene matches: 10. CDR3 length: 16 residues.

The V call is TRBV7-2, the J call TRBJ1-2; 10 bases fit TRBD1. V was clipped by 2 bases and J by 5 bases; unmatched bases: 5. Germline V gene data show CDR1 as SGHTA and CDR2 as FQGNSA. The CDR3 has 15 amino acids. CDR3 DNA: TGTGCCAGCAGCTTAATTCCGGGACAGGGGTATGGCTACACCTTC. Protein product: CASSLIPGQGYGYTF.

The gene calls are TRBV20-1 and TRBJ2-7; TRBD1 aligns across 7 bases. With 5 bases clipped from V and 3 bases from J, the junction kept 10 bases outside the gene matches. This CDR3 has 14 residues. Germline V gene sequence: CDR1 DFQATT, CDR2 SNEGSKA (reference sequence). The CDR3 spells CSAQALGQVYEQYF. The CDR3 DNA reads TGCAGTGCTCAAGCCCTCGGACAGGTCTACGAGCAGTACTTC.

This clonotype was counted only a few times. The J gene is TRBJ2-5, the V gene TRBV9, with D perhaps matching TRBD1 or TRBD2 (7 bases each). Per the germline V gene, CDR1 is SGDLS and CDR2 is YYNGEE. This CDR3 is 15 amino acids long. V was clipped by 3 bases and J by 4 bases, with 16 bases between them. CDR3: CASSAQGGGLETQYF. The CDR3, as DNA: TGTGCCAGCAGCGCCCAGGGAGGGGGCCTAGAGACCCAGTACTTC.

The rearrangement joins TRBV20-1 to TRBJ2-7; D perhaps matches TRBD2 (5 bases). Germline CDR1 DFQATT, CDR2 SNEGSKA (reference sequence). V lost 3 bases and J 3 bases, leaving 9 bases between the germline ends. The CDR3 runs 12 residues. The CDR3 region is CSASVEGYEQYF. The CDR3 coding sequence is TGCAGTGCTAGTGTTGAGGGCTACGAGCAGTACTTC.

The table lists this clonotype with a few counts. V gene TRBV6-1 combines with J gene TRBJ1-4, with no clear D. The germline V gene has CDR1 MNHNS and CDR2 SASEGT. The CDR3 covers 14 residues. V was shortened by 9 bases and J by 0 bases, with 11 bases between the two germline ends. CDR3 DNA: TGTGCCAGTAAATCCGGGACAACTAATGAAAAACTGTTTTTT. Amino acid sequence: CASKSGTTNEKLFF.

The V gene is TRBV9, the J gene TRBJ1-6, with D unresolved. The germline V and J ends were trimmed by 3 bases and 10 bases, with 11 bases remaining between them. This CDR3 has 13 amino acids. Germline V gene lookup returns CDR1 SGDLS and CDR2 YYNGEE. CDR3 coding DNA: TGTGCCAGCAGCGCGACCCTGGGGTCACCCCTCCACTTT. Encoded protein: CASSATLGSPLHF. Drawing the rest from reference TRBV9 and TRBJ1-6, the complete variable domain is DSGVTQTPKHLITATGQRVTLRCSPRSGDLSVYWYQQSLDQGLQFLIQYYNGEERAKGNILERFSAQQFPDLHSELNLSSLELGDSALYFCASSATLGSPLHFGNGTRLTVT.